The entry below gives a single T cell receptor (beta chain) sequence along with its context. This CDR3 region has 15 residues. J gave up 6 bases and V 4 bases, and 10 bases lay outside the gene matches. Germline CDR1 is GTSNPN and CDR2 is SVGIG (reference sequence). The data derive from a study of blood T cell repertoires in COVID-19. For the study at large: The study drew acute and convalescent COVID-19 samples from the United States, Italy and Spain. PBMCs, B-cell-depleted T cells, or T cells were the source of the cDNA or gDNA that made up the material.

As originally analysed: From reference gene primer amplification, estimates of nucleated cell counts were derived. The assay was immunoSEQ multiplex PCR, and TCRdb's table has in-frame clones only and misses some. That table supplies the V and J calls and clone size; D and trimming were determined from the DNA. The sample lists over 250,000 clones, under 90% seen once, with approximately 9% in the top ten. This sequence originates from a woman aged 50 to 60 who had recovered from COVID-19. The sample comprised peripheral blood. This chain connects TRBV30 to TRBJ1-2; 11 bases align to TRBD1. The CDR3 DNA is TGTGCCTGGATCCGGGACAGGGGGTCTCGTGATGGCTACACCTTC. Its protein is CAWIRDRGSRDGYTF.